This T cell receptor beta chain was found in a study of cytomegalovirus exposure and HLA in healthy donors. In its sample, this clone was seen once. Germline-derived CDR1 and CDR2 are MDHEN and SYDVKM. The CDR3 length is 15 residues. Unmatched junction bases numbered 4, after V lost 4 bases and J lost 2 bases. With 60 Vbeta and 13 Jbeta primers, the PCR was carried out. Data came from immunoSEQ multiplex PCR; TCRdb stores just in-frame clones and leaves some out. This sample carries 150,000 to 200,000 clones, more than 75% of them seen once, and the ten largest clones take 2% to 3%. Sequencing was performed on PBMCs. The clonotype comes from a woman in her forties or fifties in good health and CMV-seropositive. The chain recombines TRBV28 with TRBJ2-7; TRBD2 aligns across 11 bases. The CDR3 region has the DNA TGTGCCAGCAGTTCTAGCGGGGGGACCCCCTACGAGCAGTACTTC. Residues: CASSSSGGTPYEQYF.